One sample yielded the 23 T cell receptor beta chains listed below, sequenced in a study of blood T cell repertoires in COVID-19. Clones were read by immunoSEQ multiplex PCR, and TCRdb kept only the in-frame ones, dropping some. This table has about 380,000 clones, approximately 87% appearing once. The sample consisted of PBMCs or T cells enriched from blood (not recorded which). These receptors were collected from a man aged 25 to 40 who had recovered from COVID-19.

This clone has more than one count but fewer than ten. The rearrangement joins TRBV19 to TRBJ1-5, with a tentative D call TRBD1 (5 bases). Germline V gives CDR1 LNHDA, CDR2 SQIVND (reference sequence). Trimming left V 3 bases short and J 3 bases short, with 9 bases between. There are 14 residues in the CDR3. In nucleotides, the CDR3 is TGTGCCAGTAGTATGGGGCGGCTCAATCAGCCCCAGCATTTT. Protein: CASSMGRLNQPQHF.

V usage is TRBV19 and J usage is TRBJ1-5; 8 positions agree with TRBD1. The CDR3 is 17 amino acids. The V gene's germline CDR1 is LNHDA and CDR2 SQIVND (reference sequence). V trimming: 5 bases; J trimming: 0 bases; junction bases outside the gene matches: 9. CDR3 residues: CASSQGQEFYSNQPQHF. The CDR3 DNA is TGTGCCAGTAGTCAGGGACAGGAGTTTTATAGCAATCAGCCCCAGCATTTT.

DNA of the CDR3: TGCGCCAGCGCCCCCGGGACAGGGTCTGAAGCTTTCTTT. It specifies CASAPGTGSEAFF. The V call is TRBV10-1, the J call TRBJ1-1; 9 positions agree with TRBD1. V trimming: 8 bases; J trimming: 6 bases; junction bases outside the gene matches: 7. Germline assignment: CDR1 WNHNN and CDR2 SYGVQD (reference sequence). There are 13 residues in the CDR3.

The rearrangement joins TRBV10-3 to TRBJ1-5; 7 nucleotides match TRBD1. The CDR3 covers 15 residues. V lost 3 bases, J lost 6 bases, and 8 bases stayed unmatched. Germline-derived CDR1 and CDR2 are ENHRY and SYGVKD. CDR3 in amino acids: CAISEGGGAGQPQHF. For the CDR3, the DNA is TGTGCCATCAGTGAAGGAGGGGGCGCGGGTCAGCCCCAGCATTTT.

This rearrangement joins TRBV7-8 to TRBJ1-1; D may be TRBD1 (5 bases). CDR3 length: 15 amino acids. V lost 2 bases, J lost 4 bases, and 14 bases lay in between. CDR1 and CDR2 from the germline V gene are SGHVS and FQNEAQ. CDR3: CASSLSRDHGTEAFF. Here the CDR3 DNA reads TGTGCCAGCAGCTTAAGCAGGGATCATGGCACTGAAGCTTTCTTT.

A few counts support this clone. The gene calls are TRBV6-5 and TRBJ1-5; 7 positions match TRBD1. V gave up 0 bases and J gave up 7 bases; unmatched junction bases: 6. The CDR3 covers 15 residues. Germline-derived CDR1 and CDR2 are MNHEY and SVGAGI. The CDR3 nucleotides read TGTGCCAGCAGTTACTCAGGACAGGTCCCCCAGCCCCAGCATTTT. This encodes CASSYSGQVPQPQHF.

This clone was seen a few times. This sequence joins TRBV20-1 and TRBJ1-1; TRBD1 might be the D (5 bases). The V end lost 3 bases, the J end lost 5 bases, and 22 bases lay between the germline ends. The CDR3 is made up of 16 amino acids. Looked up from germline, CDR1 is DFQATT and CDR2 is SNEGSKA (reference sequence). The chain's CDR3 is CSASSSSQGFGTEAFF. CDR3 DNA sequence: TGCAGTGCTAGTAGTAGTAGTCAGGGATTCGGGACTGAAGCTTTCTTT.

The chain couples TRBV5-5 to TRBJ1-6, with 7 bases aligning to TRBD1. J lost 7 bases, V lost 3 bases, and 7 bases had no gene match. The CDR3 runs to 15 residues. Germline V gene data show CDR1 as SGHKS and CDR2 as YYEKEE (reference sequence). CDR3 protein: CASSSTGAVNSPLHF. In DNA, the CDR3 is TGTGCCAGCAGCTCAACAGGGGCGGTAAATTCACCCCTCCACTTT.

The chain recombines TRBV10-3 with TRBJ2-1; D gene ambiguous. Trimming removed 8 bases from V and 1 base from J, with 9 bases in between. Germline CDR1 reads ENHRY; CDR2 reads SYGVKD. The CDR3 has 13 residues. CDR3 amino acids: CAIAGVSYNEQFF. The CDR3 DNA is TGTGCCATCGCAGGTGTATCCTACAATGAGCAGTTCTTC.

J is TRBJ2-2 and V is TRBV7-9; D unresolved. The ends were cut back, 7 bases at V and 6 bases at J, with 15 bases in the middle. Germline V CDR1 and CDR2: SEHNR, FQNEAQ (reference sequence). CDR3 length equals 14 residues. The CDR3 bases are TGTGCCAGCACCCCAGACGGGTTGGCCGGGGAGCTGTTTTTT. It yields the protein CASTPDGLAGELFF.

This sequence joins TRBV5-1 and TRBJ2-1; 8 bases align to TRBD2. Germline-derived CDR1 and CDR2 are SGHRS and YFSETQ. The ends lost 6 bases at V and 0 bases at J; junction bases unmatched: 5. This CDR3 is built from 15 residues. The CDR3 reads CASTPGTSSYNEQFF. CDR3 nucleotide sequence: TGCGCCAGCACCCCCGGGACTAGCTCCTACAATGAGCAGTTCTTC.

V gene TRBV25-1 combines with J gene TRBJ2-7; weak D call: TRBD1 (6 bases). Germline CDR1 is MGHDK and CDR2 is SYGVNS. The length of the CDR3 is 14 residues. The V gene lost 4 bases and the J gene lost 5 bases, with 15 bases spanning the gap. CDR3 in DNA: TGTGCCAGCAGTGCCGACAGGCTTAATGACGAGCAGTACTTC. This codes for CASSADRLNDEQYF.

The rearrangement joins TRBV4-1 to TRBJ2-5; the D gene is possibly TRBD2 (5 bases). Trimming removed 0 bases at V and 2 bases at J, with 7 bases between. This CDR3 is 14 amino acids long. Germline assignment: CDR1 MGHRA and CDR2 YSYEKL. CDR3 sequence reads: CASSQDPGQETQYF. CDR3 in DNA: TGCGCCAGCAGCCAAGATCCGGGGCAAGAGACCCAGTACTTC.

There are a few counts of this clone. The CDR3 region has the DNA TGTGCCAGCAGCCACCGGCAGGGGCCCTATAATCAGCCCCAGCATTTT. It encodes CASSHRQGPYNQPQHF. The rearrangement joins TRBV3-1 (or the pseudogene TRBV3-2) to TRBJ1-5; D might be TRBD1 (6 bases). Trimming shortened V by 3 bases and J by 4 bases, and 16 bases separated the two germline ends. The CDR3 has 16 residues. CDR1 is LGHDT and CDR2 is YNNKEL in the germline V gene (reference sequence).

This clone has a handful of counts. The chain has TRBV13 and TRBJ2-7; D not certain. This CDR3 has 13 residues. CDR1 and CDR2 (germline): PRHDT, FYEKMQ (reference sequence). V lost 5 bases and J lost 3, with 11 bases in between. CDR3 nucleotides: TGTGCCAGCAGCCTGCAGGTGAACTACGAGCAGTACTTC. It codes for CASSLQVNYEQYF.

The rearrangement uses TRBV6-5 and TRBJ2-7; possibly TRBD1 for D (6 bases). The CDR3 spans 14 residues. Germline lookup yields CDR1 MNHEY and CDR2 SVGAGI. Trimming left V 8 bases short and J 2 bases short, with 16 bases between. The CDR3 sequence: CASRRQVGTYEQYF. DNA for the CDR3: TGTGCCAGCCGAAGACAGGTTGGAACCTACGAGCAGTACTTC.

This chain links TRBV5-1 with TRBJ2-7; D may be TRBD1 (6 bases). Trimming pared 0 bases from V and 1 base from J, leaving 14 bases between. The CDR3 has 16 amino acids. Looked up from germline, CDR1 is SGHRS and CDR2 is YFSETQ. The CDR3: CASSLGPTGESYEQYF. The CDR3 bases are TGCGCCAGCAGCTTGGGCCCGACAGGCGAGTCCTACGAGCAGTACTTC.

As DNA, the CDR3 is TGTGCCAGCAGCTCACATAATCAGCCCCAGCATTTT. It yields the protein CASSSHNQPQHF. V is TRBV7-9 and J is TRBJ1-5; no firm D call. Germline CDR1 is SEHNR and CDR2 is FQNEAQ (reference sequence). The CDR3 covers 12 residues. Trimming stripped 4 bases from V and 4 bases from J, with 5 bases between.

This clone was found a few times. The chain couples TRBV3-1 (or the pseudogene TRBV3-2) to TRBJ2-7, with TRBD1 matching 10 bases. The CDR3 runs 14 residues. The germline CDR1 and CDR2 sequences are LGHDT and YNNKEL (reference sequence). The J segment lost 7 bases and the V segment lost 3 bases, leaving 6 bases of the junction unmatched. The DNA for the CDR3 is TGTGCCAGCAGCCAGGGACAGGGGCCCCGAGAGCAGTACTTC. Translation gives CASSQGQGPREQYF.

This clone was seen once. The rearrangement links TRBV25-1 to TRBJ2-1, with D maybe TRBD2 (6 bases). Germline V CDR1 and CDR2: MGHDK, SYGVNS. V gave up 6 bases and J gave up 2 bases, with 8 bases separating them. This CDR3 spans 13 amino acids. For the CDR3, the DNA is TGTGCCAGCAGGGGAGGAGCCTACAATGAGCAGTTCTTC. It codes for CASRGGAYNEQFF.

The chain joins TRBV7-2 to TRBJ1-2; 7 bases are a match to TRBD1. The CDR3 has 16 residues. Germline lookup yields CDR1 SGHTA and CDR2 FQGNSA. J lost 4 bases, V lost 5 bases, and 13 bases had no gene match. CDR3: CASSAQGTALSYGYTF. The CDR3 coding sequence is TGTGCCAGCAGCGCCCAAGGGACAGCCCTATCCTATGGCTACACCTTC. Together with reference TRBV7-2 and TRBJ1-2, the CDR3 gives the full variable domain: GAGVSQSPSNKVTEKGKDVELRCDPISGHTALYWYRQSLGQGLEFLIYFQGNSAPDKSGLPSDRFSAERTGGSVSTLTIQRTQQEDSAVYLCASSAQGTALSYGYTFGSGTRLTVV.

The rearrangement uses TRBV18 and TRBJ1-2; 9 bases map to TRBD1. Looked up from germline, CDR1 is KGHSH and CDR2 is LQKENI. The V gene end was trimmed by 2 bases and the J gene end by 3 bases; junction bases not matched to a gene: 7. The CDR3 covers 16 residues. The CDR3 DNA follows: TGTGCCAGCTCACCATTCCGGGACAGGGTCGACTATGGCTACACCTTC. Its protein is CASSPFRDRVDYGYTF.

This clone was observed a handful of times. The chain joins TRBV6-5 to TRBJ2-3; D not certain. Germline CDR1 MNHEY, CDR2 SVGAGI. Trimming cost V 0 bases and J 3 bases, with 7 bases left between them. There are 14 residues in the CDR3. CDR3 bases: TGTGCCAGCAGTTACTCGCGCGAAACAGATACGCAGTATTTT. Its translation: CASSYSRETDTQYF.